The TCR beta chain under discussion was sequenced for a study of CD8+ T cells in alopecia areata. From germline, CDR1 is GTSNPN and CDR2 SVGIG (reference sequence). The CDR3 covers 14 residues. The junction had 6 bases not matched to a gene; V was cut back by 5 bases and J by 0 bases. Following RNA extraction, reverse transcription yielded cDNA that acted as the sequencing template. Profiling relied on immunoSEQ multiplex PCR, and the TCRdb table lists in-frame clones only, not all of them. The sample holds about 150,000 clones, 40% to 65% seen once. The V and J genes are TRBV30 and TRBJ1-2; TRBD1 aligns across 7 bases. The source is a human donor with alopecia areata. This sample comprised CD8+ T cells sorted from blood, obtained at week 0. The CDR3 coding sequence is TGTGCCTGGTTAGGGGGACAGACTAACTATGGCTACACCTTC. Encoded protein: CAWLGGQTNYGYTF.